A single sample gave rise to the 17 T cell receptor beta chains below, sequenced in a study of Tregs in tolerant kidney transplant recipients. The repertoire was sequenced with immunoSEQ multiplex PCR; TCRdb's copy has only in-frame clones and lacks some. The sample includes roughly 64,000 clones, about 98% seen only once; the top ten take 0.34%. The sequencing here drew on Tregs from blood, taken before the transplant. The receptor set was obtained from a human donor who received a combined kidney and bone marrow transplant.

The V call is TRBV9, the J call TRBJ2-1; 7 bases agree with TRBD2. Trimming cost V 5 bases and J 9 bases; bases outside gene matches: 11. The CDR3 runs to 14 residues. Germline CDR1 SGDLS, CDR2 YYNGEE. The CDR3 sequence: CASSKWGGTGEQFF. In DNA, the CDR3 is TGTGCCAGCAGTAAATGGGGGGGAACGGGTGAGCAGTTCTTC.

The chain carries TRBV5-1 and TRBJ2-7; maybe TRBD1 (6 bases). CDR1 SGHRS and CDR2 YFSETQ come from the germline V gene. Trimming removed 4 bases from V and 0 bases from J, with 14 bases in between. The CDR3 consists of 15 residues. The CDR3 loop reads CASSGRQGTSYEQYF. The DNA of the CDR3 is TGCGCCAGCAGCGGCCGGCAGGGGACCTCCTACGAGCAGTACTTC.

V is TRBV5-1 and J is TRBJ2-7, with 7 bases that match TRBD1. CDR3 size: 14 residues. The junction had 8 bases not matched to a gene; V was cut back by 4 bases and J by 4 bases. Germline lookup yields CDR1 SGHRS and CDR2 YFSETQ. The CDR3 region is CASSLGTGAYEQYF. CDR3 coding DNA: TGCGCCAGCAGCCTCGGTACAGGGGCATACGAGCAGTACTTC.

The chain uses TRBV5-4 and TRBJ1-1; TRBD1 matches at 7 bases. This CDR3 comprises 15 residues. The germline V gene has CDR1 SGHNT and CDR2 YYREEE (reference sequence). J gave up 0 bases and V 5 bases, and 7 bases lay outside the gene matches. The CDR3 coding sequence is TGTGCCAGCAGTACCGACAGGGCGGTGAACACTGAAGCTTTCTTT. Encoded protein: CASSTDRAVNTEAFF.

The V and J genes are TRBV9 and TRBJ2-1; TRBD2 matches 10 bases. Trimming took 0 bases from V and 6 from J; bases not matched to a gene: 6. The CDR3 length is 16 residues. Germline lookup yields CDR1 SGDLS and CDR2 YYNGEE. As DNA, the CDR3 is TGTGCCAGCAGCGTAGAACCTAGCGGGAGTTTCAATGAGCAGTTCTTC. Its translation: CASSVEPSGSFNEQFF.

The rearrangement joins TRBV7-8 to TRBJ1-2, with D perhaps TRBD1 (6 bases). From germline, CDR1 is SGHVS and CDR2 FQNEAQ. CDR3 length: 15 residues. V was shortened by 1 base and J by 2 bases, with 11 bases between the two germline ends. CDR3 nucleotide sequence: TGTGCCAGCAGCTTAGTCACAGGGTACAACTATGGCTACACCTTC. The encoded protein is CASSLVTGYNYGYTF. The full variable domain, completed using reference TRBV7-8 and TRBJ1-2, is GAGVSQSPRYKVAKRGQDVALRCDPISGHVSLFWYQQALGQGPEFLTYFQNEAQLDKSGLPSDRFFAERPEGSVSTLKIQRTQQEDSAVYLCASSLVTGYNYGYTFGSGTRLTVV.

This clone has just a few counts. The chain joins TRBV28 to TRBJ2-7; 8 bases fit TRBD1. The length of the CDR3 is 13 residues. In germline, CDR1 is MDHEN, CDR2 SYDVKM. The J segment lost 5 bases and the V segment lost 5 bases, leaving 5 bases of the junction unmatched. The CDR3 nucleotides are TGTGCCAGCAGTCCCCCGGACAGGGACGAGCAGTACTTC. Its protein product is CASSPPDRDEQYF.

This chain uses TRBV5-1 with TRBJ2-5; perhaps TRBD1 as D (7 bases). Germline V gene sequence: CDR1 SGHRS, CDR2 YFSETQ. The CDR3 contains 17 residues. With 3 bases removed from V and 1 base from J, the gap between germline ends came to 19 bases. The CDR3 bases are TGCGCCAGCAGCTCGAGGGGGCAGGGGAGGTTCCAAGAGACCCAGTACTTC. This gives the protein CASSSRGQGRFQETQYF.

The CDR3 reads CASSQVAGRSGNTIYF. In DNA, the CDR3 is TGCGCCAGCAGCCAAGTGGCAGGGAGGTCTGGAAACACCATATATTTT. The rearrangement links TRBV4-1 to TRBJ1-3; D is perhaps TRBD1 (5 bases). The CDR3 is 16 amino acids. The ends were cut back, 1 base at V and 1 base at J, with 11 bases in the middle. Germline V lookup: CDR1 MGHRA, CDR2 YSYEKL.

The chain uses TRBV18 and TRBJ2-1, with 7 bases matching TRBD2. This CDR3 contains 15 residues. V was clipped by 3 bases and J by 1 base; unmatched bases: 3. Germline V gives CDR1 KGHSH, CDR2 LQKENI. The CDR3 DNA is TGTGCCAGCTCACCTACAGCGGGGTCCTACAATGAGCAGTTCTTC. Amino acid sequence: CASSPTAGSYNEQFF.

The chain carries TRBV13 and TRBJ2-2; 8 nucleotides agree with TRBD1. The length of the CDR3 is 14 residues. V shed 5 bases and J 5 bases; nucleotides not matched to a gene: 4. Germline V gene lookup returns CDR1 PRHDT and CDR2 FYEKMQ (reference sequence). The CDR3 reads CASSDRGGTGELFF. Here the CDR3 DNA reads TGTGCCAGCAGCGACAGGGGTGGGACCGGGGAGCTGTTTTTT.

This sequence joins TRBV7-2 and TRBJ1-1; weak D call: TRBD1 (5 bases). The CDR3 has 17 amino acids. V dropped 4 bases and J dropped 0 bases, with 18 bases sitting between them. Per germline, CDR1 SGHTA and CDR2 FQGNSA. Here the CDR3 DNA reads TGTGCCAGCAGCTACAACCCCCTGACAGTTCTGAACACTGAAGCTTTCTTT. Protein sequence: CASSYNPLTVLNTEAFF. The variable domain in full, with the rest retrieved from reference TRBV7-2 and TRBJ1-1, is GAGVSQSPSNKVTEKGKDVELRCDPISGHTALYWYRQSLGQGLEFLIYFQGNSAPDKSGLPSDRFSAERTGGSVSTLTIQRTQQEDSAVYLCASSYNPLTVLNTEAFFGQGTRLTVV.

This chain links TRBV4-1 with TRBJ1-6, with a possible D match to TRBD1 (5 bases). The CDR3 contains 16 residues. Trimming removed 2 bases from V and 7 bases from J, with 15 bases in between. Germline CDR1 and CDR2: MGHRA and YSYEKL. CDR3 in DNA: TGCGCCAGCAGCCAACTCTCGGGGGTTAACAATTCACCCCTCCACTTT. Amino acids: CASSQLSGVNNSPLHF.

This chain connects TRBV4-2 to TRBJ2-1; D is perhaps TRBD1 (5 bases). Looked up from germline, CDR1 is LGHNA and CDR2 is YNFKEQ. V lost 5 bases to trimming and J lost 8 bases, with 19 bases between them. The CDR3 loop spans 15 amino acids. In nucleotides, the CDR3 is TGTGCCAGCAGCTACACAGGAAACCTTGGCGATGAGCAGTTCTTC. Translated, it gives CASSYTGNLGDEQFF.

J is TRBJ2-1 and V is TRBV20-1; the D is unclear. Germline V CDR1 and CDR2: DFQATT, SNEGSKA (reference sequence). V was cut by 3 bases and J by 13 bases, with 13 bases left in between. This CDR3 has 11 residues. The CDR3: CSARVPSIQFF. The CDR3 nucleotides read TGCAGTGCTAGGGTACCTAGTATTCAGTTCTTC.

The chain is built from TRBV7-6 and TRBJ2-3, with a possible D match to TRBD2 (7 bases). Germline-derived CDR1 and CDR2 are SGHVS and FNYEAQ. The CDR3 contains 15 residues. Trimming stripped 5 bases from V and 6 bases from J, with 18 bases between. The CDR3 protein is CASSLRGGAWDTQYF. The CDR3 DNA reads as TGTGCCAGCAGCCTGCGAGGGGGGGCTTGGGATACGCAGTATTTT.

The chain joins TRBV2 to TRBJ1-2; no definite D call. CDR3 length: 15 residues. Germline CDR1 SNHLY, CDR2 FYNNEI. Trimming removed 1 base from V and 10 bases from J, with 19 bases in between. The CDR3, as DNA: TGTGCCAGCAGTGAAGGGACCGGGATCCCGATGTTCTACACCTTC. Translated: CASSEGTGIPMFYTF.